This T cell receptor (beta chain) was retrieved from a study of blood T cell repertoires in COVID-19. For the study at large: Acute-phase and convalescent COVID-19 samples originated in the United States, Italy and Spain. The analysed material was cDNA or gDNA that came from T cells, B-cell-depleted T cells, or PBMCs.

Germline V gene sequence: CDR1 KGHSH, CDR2 LQKENI. The CDR3 extends over 13 amino acids. Trimming removed 2 bases from V and 6 bases from J; junction bases left unmatched: 3. Repertoires were generated with immunoSEQ multiplex PCR, while TCRdb's copy carries only in-frame clones and drops some. The data contain fewer than 250,000 clones, roughly 82% of them singletons. The sequencing input was peripheral blood. J is TRBJ1-2 and V is TRBV18; 7 bases are shared with TRBD1. The source is a woman in her 70s with acute or convalescent COVID-19. In DNA, the CDR3 is TGTGCCAGCTCACCAAGACAGGGCCATGGCTACACCTTC. Encoded protein: CASSPRQGHGYTF. The full variable domain, its missing parts supplied by reference TRBV18 and TRBJ1-2, is NAGVMQNPRHLVRRRGQEARLRCSPMKGHSHVYWYRQLPEEGLKFMVYLQKENIIDESGMPKERFSAEFPKEGPSILRIQQVVRGDSAAYFCASSPRQGHGYTFGSGTRLTVV.